This TCR beta chain was documented in a study of blood T cell repertoires in COVID-19. Study-level information: COVID-19 samples collected from the United States, Italy and Spain covered acute and convalescent phases. T cells, B-cell-depleted T cells, or PBMCs supplied cDNA or gDNA.

The V end lost 8 bases, the J end lost 1 base, and 7 bases lay between the germline ends. Germline V gene sequence: CDR1 LNHDA, CDR2 SQIVND (reference sequence). The CDR3 consists of 12 residues. Original analysis: Using reference gene primer amplification, nucleated cell counts were estimated. Profiling relied on immunoSEQ multiplex PCR, and the TCRdb table lists in-frame clones only, not all of them. Clone size and the V and J calls come from that table; the DNA yielded D and trimming. The top ten clones hold about 2% of a sample with under 300,000 clones, about 85% of them seen once. The chain uses TRBV19 and TRBJ2-3; D is perhaps TRBD1 (6 bases). The clonotype was recovered from a young man who had recovered from COVID-19. The sample comprised peripheral blood. The CDR3 DNA follows: TGTGCCAGTGCAGGGGGCACAGATACGCAGTATTTT. This translates into CASAGGTDTQYF.